This TCR beta chain is drawn from a study of T cell repertoires in cytomegalovirus infection. Study at large: Signatures in public TCR beta sequences pointed to both CMV infection and matching HLA type. Whole-study findings and limits: What dominated the ex vivo response were HLA-C-restricted CMV-specific TCR beta clonotypes.

Regarding this clonotype: The target antigen is unknown. One junction end disagrees with the germline gene, perhaps due to a read error.

TCRdb used MiXCR to reprocess the reads, holding one entry per CDR3 protein. The table shows 800,000 to 950,000 distinct CDR3 sequences, with 30% to 35% occurring only once. The CDR3 is 14 amino acids. Per the germline V gene, CDR1 is SEHNR and CDR2 is FQNEAQ (reference sequence). The TCR was taken from a human donor in good health (CMV status not recorded). Some clones in this sample may be carry-over from other donors' samples. Material: cultured CD8+ T cells from PBMCs, obtained from culture after CMV antigen stimulation. This chain links TRBV7-9 with TRBJ1-1, with 8 bases aligning to TRBD1. CDR3 loop: CASSLDRTGRKPIF. CDR3 sequence (DNA): TGTGCCAGCAGCTTAGACAGGACAGGGAGAAAGCCAATCTTT.